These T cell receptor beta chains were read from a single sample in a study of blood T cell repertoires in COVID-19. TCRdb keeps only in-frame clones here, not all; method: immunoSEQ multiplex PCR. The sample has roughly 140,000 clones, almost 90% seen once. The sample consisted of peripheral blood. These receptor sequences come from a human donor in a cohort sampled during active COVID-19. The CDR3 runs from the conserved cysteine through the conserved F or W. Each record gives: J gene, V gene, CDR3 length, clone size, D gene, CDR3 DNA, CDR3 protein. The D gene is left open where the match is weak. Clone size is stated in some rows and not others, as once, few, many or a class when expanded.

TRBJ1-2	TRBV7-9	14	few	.	TGTGCCAGCAGCTTAGCTGGAGACCTCTATGGCTACACCTTC	CASSLAGDLYGYTF
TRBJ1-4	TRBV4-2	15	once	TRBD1	TGTGCCAGCAGCCAAGACGACAGGGTTAATGAAAAACTGTTTTTT	CASSQDDRVNEKLFF
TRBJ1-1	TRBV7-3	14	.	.	TGTGCCAGCAGCCCCGGACAGATGAACACTGAAGCTTTCTTT	CASSPGQMNTEAFF
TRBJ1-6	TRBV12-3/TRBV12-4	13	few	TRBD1	TGTGCCAGCTGGGACAGGGGGACTTCACCCCTCCACTTT	CASWDRGTSPLHF
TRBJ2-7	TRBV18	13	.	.	TGTGCCAGCTCACGGCGGGGGCCCTACGAGCAGTACTTC	CASSRRGPYEQYF
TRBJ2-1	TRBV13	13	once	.	TGTGCCAGCAGCTTCGACAGGTCGGATGAGCAGTTCTTC	CASSFDRSDEQFF
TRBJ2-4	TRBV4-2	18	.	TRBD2	TGTGCCAGCAGCCAAGATTTTAGGGCTAGCGGGATTAAAAACATTCAGTACTTC	CASSQDFRASGIKNIQYF
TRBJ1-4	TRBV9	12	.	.	TGTGCCAGCAGCGTAGAAGGAGATAAACTGTTTTTT	CASSVEGDKLFF
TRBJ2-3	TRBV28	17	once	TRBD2	TGTGCCAGCAGTTTATTTGCGGGAGGTGTTCGTGCAGATACGCAGTATTTT	CASSLFAGGVRADTQYF
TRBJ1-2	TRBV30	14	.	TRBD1	TGTGCCTGGAGTGTACTTAGGGGGCCTGGTGGCTACACCTTC	CAWSVLRGPGGYTF
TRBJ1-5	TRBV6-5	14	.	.	TGTGCCAGCAGTATTGTGGGGGGAAGTCAGCCCCAGCATTTT	CASSIVGGSQPQHF
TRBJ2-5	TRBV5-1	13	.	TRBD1	TGCGCCAGCAGCTTAACAGGGGCAGAGACCCAGTACTTC	CASSLTGAETQYF
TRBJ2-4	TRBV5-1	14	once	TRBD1	TGCGCCAGCAGCTTGGCAGAGGGGGCCTACATTCAGTACTTC	CASSLAEGAYIQYF
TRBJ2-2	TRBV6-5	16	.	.	TGTGCCAGCAGTTACGACTATAGCCGGGGTCCCGGGGAGCTGTTTTTT	CASSYDYSRGPGELFF
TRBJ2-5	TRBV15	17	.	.	TGTGCCACCAGCAGAGATCTAGGGGGGGCGTATAAGGAGACCCAGTACTTC	CATSRDLGGAYKETQYF
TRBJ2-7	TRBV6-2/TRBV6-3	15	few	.	TGTGCCAGCAGTTACTCACAGGGAGGGTCCTACGAGCAGTACTTC	CASSYSQGGSYEQYF
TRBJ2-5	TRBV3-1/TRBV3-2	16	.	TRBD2	TGTGCCAGCAGCAAGACTAGCGGGGATTCCCAAGAGACCCAGTACTTC	CASSKTSGDSQETQYF
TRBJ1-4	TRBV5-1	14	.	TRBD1	TGCGCCAGCAGACAGGGGGTGGATTATGAAAAACTGTTTTTT	CASRQGVDYEKLFF
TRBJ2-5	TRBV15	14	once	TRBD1	TGTGCCACCAGTCAGGACAGGGGGGTCGGGGCCCAGTACTTC	CATSQDRGVGAQYF
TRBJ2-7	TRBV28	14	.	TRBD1	TGTGCCAGCAGTTCCCCGGGACAGAGCTACGAGCAGTACTTC	CASSSPGQSYEQYF
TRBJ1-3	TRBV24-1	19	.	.	TGTGCCACCAGTGATCGGTGGGCAGGGATACTGTACTCTGGAAACACCATATATTTT	CATSDRWAGILYSGNTIYF
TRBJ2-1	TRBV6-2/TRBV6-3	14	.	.	TGTGCCAGCACCCCGGAGGCAGGTTGCAATGAGCAGTTCTTC	CASTPEAGCNEQFF
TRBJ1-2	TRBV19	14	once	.	TGTGCCAGTAGGCCAAGGGGCGCTTACTATGGCTACACCTTC	CASRPRGAYYGYTF
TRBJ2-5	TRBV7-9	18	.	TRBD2	TGTGCCAGCAGCAAGGGACTAGCGGGAGAGGCCCTAGGGGAGACCCAGTACTTC	CASSKGLAGEALGETQYF
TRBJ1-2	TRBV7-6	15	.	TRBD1	TGTGCCAGCAGCCCGGTGACAGGGTTAAACTATGGCTACACCTTC	CASSPVTGLNYGYTF
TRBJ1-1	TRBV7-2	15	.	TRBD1	TGTGCCAGCAGTTTTACAGGGGGAGGGAACACTGAAGCTTTCTTT	CASSFTGGGNTEAFF
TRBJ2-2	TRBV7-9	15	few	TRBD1	TGTGCCAGCAGCCACCGGACAGGGCTTGCCGGGGAGCTGTTTTTT	CASSHRTGLAGELFF
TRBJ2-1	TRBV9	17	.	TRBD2	TGTGCCAGCAGCGCCTACCCCCAACGGGAGGGGAGGAATGAGCAGTTCTTC	CASSAYPQREGRNEQFF
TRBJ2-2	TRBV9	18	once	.	TGTGCCAGCAGCCCTAGCAGGAGAAACACTGCGAACACCGGGGAGCTGTTTTTT	CASSPSRRNTANTGELFF
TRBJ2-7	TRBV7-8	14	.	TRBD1	TGTGCCAGCAGCCTGACAGGGGTTGTGTACGAGCAGTACTTC	CASSLTGVVYEQYF
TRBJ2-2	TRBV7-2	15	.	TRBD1	TGTGCCAGCAGCTTAGGACAGGGGGGTGGCGGGGAGCTGTTTTTT	CASSLGQGGGGELFF
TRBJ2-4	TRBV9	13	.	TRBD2	TGTGCCAGCAGCGCTGCGGGGGTGGACATTCAGTACTTC	CASSAAGVDIQYF
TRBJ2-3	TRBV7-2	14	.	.	TGTGCCAGCAGCTTAGCGTGGCAGTCAGATACGCAGTATTTT	CASSLAWQSDTQYF
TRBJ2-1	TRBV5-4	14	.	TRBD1	TGTGCCAGCAGCAAGAGGACAGGGCACAATGAGCAGTTCTTC	CASSKRTGHNEQFF
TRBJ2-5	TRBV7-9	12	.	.	TGTGCCAGCAGCTTAACTGAGGAGACCCAGTACTTC	CASSLTEETQYF
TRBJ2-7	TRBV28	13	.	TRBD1	TGTGCCAGCACCAATACCGGGACAGGGAAGCAGTACTTC	CASTNTGTGKQYF
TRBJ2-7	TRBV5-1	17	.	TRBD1	TGCGCCAGCAGCCCGGGATCCGGGACAGGAGGAACCTACGAGCAGTACTTC	CASSPGSGTGGTYEQYF
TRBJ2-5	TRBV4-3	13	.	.	TGCGCCAGCAGTACAGGTATCCAAGAGACCCAGTACTTC	CASSTGIQETQYF
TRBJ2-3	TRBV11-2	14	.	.	TGTGCCAGCAGCTTAGATACCGGGGTAGATACGCAGTATTTT	CASSLDTGVDTQYF
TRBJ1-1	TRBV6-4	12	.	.	TGTGCCAGCAAAAAATGTGGGCCTCCAGCTTTCTTT	CASKKCGPPAFF
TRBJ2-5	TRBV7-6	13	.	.	TGTGCCAGCAGTCTATTTAATCAAGAGACCCAGTACTTC	CASSLFNQETQYF
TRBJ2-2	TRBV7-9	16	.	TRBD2	TGTGCCAGCAGTTATACCGGGACTACTCTCACCGGGGAGCTGTTTTTT	CASSYTGTTLTGELFF
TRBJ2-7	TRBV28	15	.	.	TGTGCCAGCAATCCCCGGTACAGGATACCCTACGAGCAGTACTTC	CASNPRYRIPYEQYF
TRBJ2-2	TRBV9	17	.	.	TGTGCCAGCAGCGTTGTGGGAAGACAGGTGGGGACCGGGGAGCTGTTTTTT	CASSVVGRQVGTGELFF
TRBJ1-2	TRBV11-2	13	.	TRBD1	TGTGCCAGCAGCCCCGGACAGGGGAATGGCTACACCTTC	CASSPGQGNGYTF
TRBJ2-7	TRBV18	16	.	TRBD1	TGTGCCAGCTCACCACCCATGACAGGGGAAGGCTACGAGCAGTACTTC	CASSPPMTGEGYEQYF
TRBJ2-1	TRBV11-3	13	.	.	TGTGCCAGCAGCCCCCGGGCTAGCCATGAGCAGTTCTTC	CASSPRASHEQFF
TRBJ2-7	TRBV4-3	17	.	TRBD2	TGCGCCAGCAGCCGAGGTGGGGGAGGGGCGGGTCCCTACGAGCAGTACTTC	CASSRGGGGAGPYEQYF
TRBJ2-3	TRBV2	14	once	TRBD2	TGTGCCAGCAGTGAAAATCGACTAGCGGATACGCAGTATTTT	CASSENRLADTQYF
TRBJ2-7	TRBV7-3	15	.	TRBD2	TGTGCCAGCAGCTTATTTGGAGCGGGAGCAGACGAGCAGTACTTC	CASSLFGAGADEQYF
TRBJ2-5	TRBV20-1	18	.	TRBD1	TGCAGTGCTAGTGGAGAAGGCAGGGGGTTTAGTCGCGGGGAGACCCAGTACTTC	CSASGEGRGFSRGETQYF
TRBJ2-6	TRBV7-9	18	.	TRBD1	TGTGCCAGCAGTAACCCAAGACAGGGCAACTCTGGGGCCAACGTCCTGACTTTC	CASSNPRQGNSGANVLTF
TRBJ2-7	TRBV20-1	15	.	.	TGCAGTGCTAGTACAGGGTTGCCCTCCCATAAGGAGCAGTACTTC	CSASTGLPSHKEQYF
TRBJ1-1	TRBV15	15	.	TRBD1	TGTGCCACCAGCAGAGACGTAGTAGGGGGCCGGGAAGCTTTCTTT	CATSRDVVGGREAFF
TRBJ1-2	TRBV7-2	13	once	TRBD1	TGTGCCAGCAGCGTAGACAGGGTACAGGGCTACACCTTC	CASSVDRVQGYTF